These 15 T cell receptor beta chains share one sample of origin, sequenced in a study of shared T cell receptors in the human thymus. The protocol was immunoSEQ multiplex PCR, while the TCRdb copy is restricted to in-frame clones and leaves out a portion. The sample lists some 640,000 clones; approximately 89% were seen once. These data were also reused for a study on human thymus T cells.

Sequenced: thymocytes. The receptors derive from a boy under three years old with a congenital heart defect.

The chain links TRBV11-2 to TRBJ2-3; 9 bases fit TRBD2. The trim removed 5 bases at V and 4 bases at J, leaving 10 bases unmatched. Germline V lookup: CDR1 SGHAT, CDR2 FQNNGV. This CDR3 contains 16 residues. CDR3 residues: CASSLRVAGEPDTQYF. As DNA, the CDR3 is TGTGCCAGCAGCCTTCGGGTAGCGGGAGAACCAGATACGCAGTATTTT.

This sequence joins TRBV27 and TRBJ1-5; D unresolved. In germline, CDR1 is MNHEY, CDR2 SMNVEV (reference sequence). The CDR3 loop spans 14 amino acids. V dropped 6 bases and J dropped 4 bases, with 13 bases sitting between them. The CDR3 coding sequence is TGTGCCAGCAGCGTCTCTAGAACAAATCAGCCCCAGCATTTT. This translates into CASSVSRTNQPQHF.

The chain carries TRBV25-1 and TRBJ2-1; TRBD2 aligns across 9 bases. There are 15 residues in the CDR3. V dropped 7 bases and J dropped 4; count of bases not matched to a gene: 8. CDR1 and CDR2 from the germline V gene are MGHDK and SYGVNS. The CDR3 reads CASTHSGRIYNEQFF. CDR3 DNA: TGTGCCAGCACCCATAGCGGGAGAATATACAATGAGCAGTTCTTC.

This clone was seen a few times. The chain couples TRBV6-6 to TRBJ1-2, with 8 bases fitting TRBD1. CDR1 and CDR2 (germline): MNHNY, SVGAGI (reference sequence). Trimming took 5 bases from V and 8 from J; bases not matched to a gene: 7. This CDR3 spans 13 amino acids. CDR3 amino acids: CASSRLTGEGYTF. DNA for the CDR3: TGTGCCAGCAGTCGTTTGACAGGGGAAGGCTACACCTTC.

The genes are TRBV9 and TRBJ2-7; no clear D gene. The CDR3 has 13 amino acids. Germline values: CDR1 SGDLS, CDR2 YYNGEE. The V and J ends lost 4 bases and 5 bases respectively, with 13 bases between them. CDR3: CASSSPENDEQYF. CDR3 nucleotides: TGTGCCAGCAGCTCCCCCGAGAACGACGAGCAGTACTTC.

The chain combines TRBV25-1 with TRBJ2-5, with 9 bases lining up with TRBD2. V was pared by 4 bases and J by 2 bases, with 8 bases of the junction left unmatched. Germline V CDR1 and CDR2: MGHDK, SYGVNS. This CDR3 comprises 16 residues. The CDR3 here is CASSGGTSTSQETQYF. CDR3 nucleotides: TGTGCCAGCAGTGGGGGGACTAGCACTTCACAAGAGACCCAGTACTTC.

The chain combines TRBV6-1 with TRBJ2-1; TRBD2 is a possible D gene (6 bases). The ends were cut back, 3 bases at V and 9 bases at J, with 27 bases in the middle. This CDR3 is built from 18 residues. Germline CDR1 reads MNHNS; CDR2 reads SASEGT. The CDR3 spells CASSDPQTREKARGEQFF. CDR3 sequence (DNA): TGTGCCAGCAGTGACCCTCAGACTAGAGAAAAGGCGAGGGGTGAGCAGTTCTTC.

As for this clone: The sample holds other DNA sequences that translate to the same CDR3. The chain has TRBV30 and TRBJ1-2; D call uncertain. Between the trimmed V and J ends, which lost 0 bases and 1 base, there was a span of 6 bases. CDR3 length: 13 residues. Germline CDR1 is GTSNPN and CDR2 is SVGIG (reference sequence). CDR3 nucleotide sequence: TGTGCCTGGAGTGTTCGGGGTAACTATGGCTACACCTTC. Protein sequence: CAWSVRGNYGYTF.

This rearrangement joins TRBV29-1 to TRBJ1-1; the match to TRBD1 covers 10 bases. CDR3 length: 18 amino acids. Germline V CDR1 and CDR2: SQVTM, ANQGSEA. With 4 bases clipped from V and 5 bases from J, the junction kept 19 bases outside the gene matches. CDR3 region: CSVGNLGTGVTLSTEAFF. The CDR3 DNA follows: TGCAGCGTTGGGAACCTAGGGACAGGGGTTACGTTGAGTACTGAAGCTTTCTTT.

This sequence joins TRBV19 and TRBJ2-5; 7 bases are shared with TRBD2. The germline gives CDR1 LNHDA, CDR2 SQIVND (reference sequence). Losses at the gene ends were 5 bases for V and 5 bases for J; bases not matched to a gene: 11. The CDR3 runs to 15 residues. The CDR3 region is CASSAQYGGMETQYF. The CDR3 DNA is TGTGCCAGTAGTGCCCAGTACGGGGGGATGGAGACCCAGTACTTC.

The chain carries TRBV5-6 and TRBJ2-3; 11 nucleotides align to TRBD2. In germline, CDR1 is SGHDT, CDR2 YYEEEE. Losses at the gene ends were 5 bases for V and 4 bases for J; bases not matched to a gene: 9. The CDR3 is made up of 16 amino acids. CDR3 sequence (DNA): TGTGCCAGCAGTTCCGGACTAGCGGGTGTTTCAGATACGCAGTATTTT. This sequence encodes CASSSGLAGVSDTQYF.

For the CDR3, the DNA is TGTGCCAGTAGTATAGATTGGAACTTTTCCAGGGGGCAAGAGTGTTGTAGCAATCAGCCCCAGCATTTT. This translates into CASSIDWNFSRGQECCSNQPQHF. The genes are TRBV19 and TRBJ1-5; 8 bases map to TRBD1. The CDR3 contains 23 residues. The ends lost 0 bases at V and 0 bases at J; junction bases unmatched: 22. The germline V gene encodes CDR1 LNHDA and CDR2 SQIVND (reference sequence). Using reference TRBV19 and TRBJ1-5 for the parts outside the CDR3, the full variable domain is DGGITQSPKYLFRKEGQNVTLSCEQNLNHDAMYWYRQDPGQGLRLIYYSQIVNDFQKGDIAEGYSVSREKKESFPLTVTSAQKNPTAFYLCASSIDWNFSRGQECCSNQPQHFGDGTRLSIL.

The chain uses TRBV11-2 and TRBJ1-2; maybe TRBD1 (6 bases). Trimming left V 5 bases short and J 4 bases short, with 17 bases between. The CDR3 is 15 residues long. Looked up from germline, CDR1 is SGHAT and CDR2 is FQNNGV. The CDR3 reads CASSPRGGTIYGYTF. CDR3 coding DNA: TGTGCCAGCAGCCCTAGGGGGGGGACAATCTATGGCTACACCTTC.

J is TRBJ2-7 and V is TRBV5-6; 8 bases align to TRBD1. J gave up 2 bases and V 4 bases, and 5 bases lay outside the gene matches. The CDR3 sequence is 14 residues long. Germline V gene lookup returns CDR1 SGHDT and CDR2 YYEEEE. The CDR3 is CASSLRQGTYEQYF. The CDR3 nucleotides read TGTGCCAGCAGCCTACGACAGGGGACCTACGAGCAGTACTTC.

The gene calls are TRBV4-1 and TRBJ2-1; 14 bases agree with TRBD2. V lost 0 bases, J lost 10 bases, and 14 bases stayed unmatched. The V gene's germline CDR1 is MGHRA and CDR2 YSYEKL. This CDR3 spans 19 amino acids. Here the CDR3 reads CASSQDLELTSGRAWEQFF. DNA for the CDR3: TGCGCCAGCAGCCAAGATCTGGAATTGACTAGCGGGAGGGCCTGGGAGCAGTTCTTC.